This entry describes one T cell receptor (beta chain). Antigen specificity is unknown. This entry is derived from a study of post-analysis software for immune sequencing data. Trimming took off 3 bases at V and 5 bases at J, with 10 bases between the two ends. This CDR3 contains 12 residues. Germline lookup yields CDR1 DFQATT and CDR2 SNEGSKA (reference sequence). The study's findings and limits: Compared with controls, patients had more of about 5 TRBV segments, including TRBV5-6, TRBV5-1 and TRBV20-1.

The library was made from cDNA and included unique molecular identifiers. TCRdb reprocessed the PCR reads via MiXCR and lists one record per CDR3 protein. The sample has a few hundred thousand distinct CDR3 sequences, around 34% seen once. The origin of this receptor is a girl between 5 and 17 years old with multiple sclerosis. Sequencing was performed on blood. The V and J genes are TRBV20-1 and TRBJ2-5; D ambiguous. The CDR3 region is CSASGLVETQYF. For the CDR3, the DNA is TGCAGTGCTAGTGGGCTAGTGGAGACCCAGTACTTC.